This T cell receptor (beta chain) was sequenced for a study of T cell responses to AZD1222 COVID-19 vaccine. Points from the study as a whole: Two AZD1222 administrations were followed by greater Spike-specific TCR breadth and depth. White British ancestry dominated among donors, who included more females, and clonal diversity was possibly underestimated. Only five or six individuals given AZD1222 were seropositive at baseline.

Remarks on this clone: What it binds is unknown. The identical CDR3 is also encoded by other nucleotide sequences in the sample.

Second doses at about 4 or about 12 weeks were pooled. TCRdb's table, derived via immunoSEQ multiplex PCR, lists solely in-frame clones and lacks some. The table lists some 170,000 clones, approximately 94% of them singletons. This receptor was obtained from an adult who received the AZD1222 COVID-19 vaccine. The sequenced sample was peripheral blood, obtained 28 days after the second AZD1222 dose.

The CDR3 reads CASSLDRETQYF. The CDR3 DNA reads TGTGCCAGCAGCTTAGATAGAGAGACCCAGTACTTC. The rearrangement joins TRBV11-2 to TRBJ2-5; D unclear. CDR3 length: 12 residues. From germline, CDR1 is SGHAT and CDR2 FQNNGV. V was clipped by 0 bases and J by 4 bases, with 3 bases between them.